This T cell receptor (beta chain) was sequenced for a study of cytomegalovirus exposure and HLA in healthy donors. Primers for the PCR totalled 60 Vbeta and 13 Jbeta. Sequencing used immunoSEQ multiplex PCR; TCRdb keeps in-frame clones, though not all of them. The table records around 100,000 clones, 60% to 80% of them present only once. The CDR3 sequence is 14 residues long. Germline V gene data show CDR1 as SEHNR and CDR2 as FQNEAQ (reference sequence). Trimming shortened V by 4 bases and J by 1 base, and 11 bases separated the two germline ends. General observations from the study: A cluster of highly shared sequence variants was likely a sequencing artifact. A later analysis by the authors found several of the most significant clusters apparently linked to common viral pathogens. The productive fraction for most TCR beta V segments was about 90% or about 30% in an earlier analysis.

Turning to this clone: Its cognate antigen is unknown.

This receptor was identified in a woman aged 25-40 years in good health and CMV-seropositive. The rearrangement links TRBV7-9 to TRBJ2-7; D may be TRBD1 (6 bases). Sequencing used PBMCs. CDR3 in DNA: TGTGCCAGCAGCTCAGGGGCCACTTCCTACGAGCAGTACTTC. It codes for CASSSGATSYEQYF.